This T cell receptor (beta chain) was profiled in a study of shared clonotypes between healthy human individuals. The V and J ends lost 0 bases and 8 bases respectively, with 20 bases between them. In germline, CDR1 is SGHTS, CDR2 YDEGEE. The CDR3 length is 16 residues. Assay used: immunoSEQ multiplex PCR; TCRdb lists only in-frame clones, some missing. The table includes about 450,000 clones, around 80% detected once. The sample consisted of PBMCs. This TCR derives from a woman between 40 and 50 years old in good health. Some clones in this sample may be carry-over from other donors' samples. The V and J genes are TRBV5-8 and TRBJ1-1; D is perhaps TRBD1 (6 bases). CDR3 nucleotide sequence: TGTGCCAGCAGCTTGGTGTTCAGTCTTGGGGGGGCCGAAGCTTTCTTT. This translates into CASSLVFSLGGAEAFF. The variable domain in full, completed from reference TRBV5-8 and TRBJ1-1, reads EAGVTQSPTHLIKTRGQQATLRCSPISGHTSVYWYQQALGLGLQFLLWYDEGEERNRGNFPPRFSGRQFPNYSSELNVNALELEDSALYLCASSLVFSLGGAEAFFGQGTRLTVV.